This T cell receptor (beta chain) was sequenced during a study of cytomegalovirus exposure and HLA in healthy donors. CDR3 length equals 18 residues. CDR1 is SGDLS and CDR2 is YYNGEE in the germline V gene. V shed 3 bases, J shed 9 bases, and the junction held 14 bases outside the gene matches. As concerns this clone: Antigen specificity is unknown.

With 60 Vbeta and 13 Jbeta primers, the PCR was carried out. Assay: immunoSEQ multiplex PCR; the TCRdb copy retains only in-frame clones and omits some. The data contain roughly 86,000 clones, roughly 80% of them singletons. Study-level points and caveats: V- and J-gene trimming of TCR beta was linked (in a later analysis) to a missense DCLRE1C variant. The classifier reportedly diagnosed cytomegalovirus status with high specificity and sensitivity.

This chain links TRBV9 with TRBJ2-1; 14 nucleotides align to TRBD2. The sequence derives from a man over 45 in good health and CMV-seropositive. What was sequenced was PBMCs. The CDR3 spells CASSAPARGLAGAGEQFF. CDR3 DNA: TGTGCCAGCAGCGCCCCCGCTCGGGGACTAGCGGGGGCGGGTGAGCAGTTCTTC.